Each of the 4 T cell receptor beta chains below was sequenced from the same sample in a study of blood T cell repertoires in COVID-19. Data came from immunoSEQ multiplex PCR; TCRdb stores just in-frame clones and leaves some out. The table shows about 140,000 clones, with around 83% occurring only once. Sample: peripheral blood. The receptors were gathered from a woman aged 55 to 70 with acute or convalescent COVID-19.

The chain employs TRBV19 and TRBJ2-5; 7 nucleotides line up with TRBD1. V dropped 1 base and J dropped 3; count of bases not matched to a gene: 5. Germline V gene sequence: CDR1 LNHDA, CDR2 SQIVND (reference sequence). This CDR3 spans 15 amino acids. This chain's CDR3 is CASSIAAGGEETQYF. The CDR3, as DNA: TGTGCCAGTAGTATAGCGGCAGGGGGAGAAGAGACCCAGTACTTC.

The chain is built from TRBV19 and TRBJ1-2; TRBD1 might be the D (5 bases). Trimming pared 1 base from V and 0 bases from J, leaving 15 bases between. This CDR3 spans 17 amino acids. Looked up from germline, CDR1 is LNHDA and CDR2 is SQIVND (reference sequence). CDR3 nucleotide sequence: TGTGCCAGTAGTATAGGAAGGTGGGGCAGCGCTAACTATGGCTACACCTTC. This encodes CASSIGRWGSANYGYTF.

V gene TRBV7-2 combines with J gene TRBJ1-1; possible D gene TRBD1, 5 bases. Germline CDR1 SGHTA, CDR2 FQGNSA. The V end was cut by 2 bases, the J end by 9 bases, with 13 bases between. This CDR3 has 13 residues. The CDR3 here is CASSLKGLEKAFF. DNA for the CDR3: TGTGCCAGCAGCTTAAAGGGGCTCGAAAAAGCTTTCTTT.

This clone has more than one count but fewer than ten. The chain links TRBV30 to TRBJ2-7; no reliable D call. CDR1 and CDR2 from the germline V gene are GTSNPN and SVGIG (reference sequence). This CDR3 has 13 amino acids. Trimming took off 0 bases at V and 5 bases at J, with 11 bases between the two ends. CDR3 region: CAWSVEIAHEQYF. As DNA, the CDR3 is TGTGCCTGGAGTGTAGAGATAGCCCACGAGCAGTACTTC.